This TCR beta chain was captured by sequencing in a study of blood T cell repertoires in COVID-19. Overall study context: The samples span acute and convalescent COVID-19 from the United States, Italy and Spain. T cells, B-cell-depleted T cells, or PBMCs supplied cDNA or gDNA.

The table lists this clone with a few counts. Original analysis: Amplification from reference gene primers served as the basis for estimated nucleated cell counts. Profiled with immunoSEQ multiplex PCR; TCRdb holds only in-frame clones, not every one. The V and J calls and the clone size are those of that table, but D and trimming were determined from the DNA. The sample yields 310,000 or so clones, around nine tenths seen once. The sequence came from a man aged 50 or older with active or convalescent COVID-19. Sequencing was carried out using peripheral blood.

Here the CDR3 reads CASSLGGGPNTEAFF. CDR3 bases: TGTGCCAGCAGCTTAGGGGGGGGTCCGAACACTGAAGCTTTCTTT. The genes are TRBV11-3 and TRBJ1-1, with D possibly matching TRBD1 (5 bases). Germline loops: CDR1 SGHNT, CDR2 YENEEA. V was shortened by 1 base and J by 1 base, with 10 bases between the two germline ends. The CDR3 is made up of 15 amino acids. Full variable domain (outside the CDR3, taken from reference TRBV11-3 and TRBJ1-1): EAGVVQSPRYKIIEKKQPVAFWCNPISGHNTLYWYLQNLGQGPELLIRYENEEAVDDSQLPKDRFSAERLKGVDSTLKIQPAELGDSAVYLCASSLGGGPNTEAFFGQGTRLTVV.